This entry lists 12 T cell receptor beta chains sequenced from one sample in a study of radiotherapy plus CTLA-4 blockade in lung cancer. Sequenced by immunoSEQ multiplex PCR; TCRdb stores in-frame clones only, minus some. Of about 84,000 clones listed, about two thirds are singletons. The material sequenced was peripheral blood, taken from a patient treated with radiotherapy plus ipilimumab. The receptors shown here come from a human donor with non-small cell lung cancer that progressed on radiotherapy plus ipilimumab.

The chain carries TRBV18 and TRBJ2-1; D unclear. Trimming stripped 1 base from V and 7 bases from J, with 11 bases between. The CDR3 consists of 14 residues. CDR1 and CDR2 from the germline V gene are KGHSH and LQKENI. CDR3 amino acids: CASSPRPSDNEQFF. In DNA, the CDR3 is TGTGCCAGCTCACCACGGCCGTCGGATAATGAGCAGTTCTTC.

This chain uses TRBV27 with TRBJ2-3, with TRBD2 matching 8 bases. The trim removed 5 bases at V and 0 bases at J, leaving 1 base unmatched. CDR1 and CDR2 (germline): MNHEY, SMNVEV (reference sequence). The length of the CDR3 is 14 residues. This CDR3 reads CASSVAGSTDTQYF. Here the CDR3 DNA reads TGTGCCAGCAGTGTAGCGGGGAGCACAGATACGCAGTATTTT.

This rearrangement joins TRBV21-1 to TRBJ2-7; TRBD2 is the table's D call and was not checked against the DNA. TRBV21-1 is a listed pseudogene. CDR3 length: 20 amino acids. The CDR3 here is CASSTDGGLAEPPSSYEQYF. The DNA of the CDR3 is TGTGCCAGCAGCACCGATGGGGGACTAGCGGAGCCGCCCAGCTCCTACGAGCAGTACTTC.

The gene calls are TRBV27 and TRBJ1-1, with D maybe TRBD1 (5 bases). The V and J ends lost 3 bases and 0 bases respectively, with 14 bases between them. The germline CDR1 and CDR2 sequences are MNHEY and SMNVEV (reference sequence). The CDR3 extends over 16 amino acids. The CDR3 spells CASSLGQGEVNTEAFF. The CDR3 DNA follows: TGTGCCAGCAGTTTGGGGCAAGGCGAGGTGAACACTGAAGCTTTCTTT.

This clone was found a few times. CDR3 nucleotide sequence: TGTGCCACCCAACAGGGGTCCTATGGCTACACCTTC. Its protein product is CATQQGSYGYTF. The rearrangement uses TRBV6-1 and TRBJ1-2; 7 bases agree with TRBD1. Germline V gene lookup returns CDR1 MNHNS and CDR2 SASEGT. After removal of 10 bases from V and 4 bases from J, the junction contained 6 bases not matched to a gene. The CDR3 sequence is 12 residues long.

The chain is built from TRBV2 and TRBJ2-3; 8 positions agree with TRBD1. The CDR3 has 14 amino acids. Germline assignment: CDR1 SNHLY and CDR2 FYNNEI. V was pared by 6 bases and J by 5 bases, with 7 bases of the junction left unmatched. Here the CDR3 DNA reads TGTGCCAGCAGCTACACAGGGGGAGGAGATACGCAGTATTTT. Translating it yields CASSYTGGGDTQYF.

The chain recombines TRBV27 with TRBJ1-1, with D unresolved. The CDR3 has 14 amino acids. The ends were cut back, 1 base at V and 0 bases at J, with 6 bases in the middle. CDR1 is MNHEY and CDR2 is SMNVEV in the germline V gene (reference sequence). The DNA for the CDR3 is TGTGCCAGCAGTTTATGGCCCTTGAACACTGAAGCTTTCTTT. Its translation is CASSLWPLNTEAFF.

The V and J genes are TRBV28 and TRBJ2-3; 9 nucleotides match TRBD2. With 6 bases clipped from V and 10 bases from J, the junction kept 5 bases outside the gene matches. Germline V lookup: CDR1 MDHEN, CDR2 SYDVKM. The length of the CDR3 is 12 residues. CDR3 region: CASSPLAGPQYF. The CDR3 DNA is TGTGCCAGCAGCCCTCTAGCGGGGCCGCAGTATTTT.

The rearrangement uses TRBV11-2 and TRBJ2-7, with D perhaps TRBD1 (6 bases). This CDR3 contains 11 residues. Germline V gene sequence: CDR1 SGHAT, CDR2 FQNNGV. V was clipped by 1 base and J by 9 bases, with 7 bases between them. The CDR3 DNA follows: TGTGCCAGCAGCTTAGGGGGGCGGCAGTACTTC. Amino acids: CASSLGGRQYF.

This clone has just a few counts. This same CDR3 is encoded by further DNA sequences in the sample. The J gene is TRBJ2-1, the V gene TRBV9; D unresolved. V lost 0 bases and J lost 4, with 5 bases in between. Germline lookup yields CDR1 SGDLS and CDR2 YYNGEE. The CDR3 spans 13 residues. The CDR3 DNA is TGTGCCAGCAGCGTAGAAGGTTACAATGAGCAGTTCTTC. Translated: CASSVEGYNEQFF.

The CDR3 bases are TGTGCCAGCAGCTTAATGGCAGGGTACACAGATACGCAGTATTTT. This gives the protein CASSLMAGYTDTQYF. The rearrangement uses TRBV7-3 and TRBJ2-3; TRBD1 might be the D (5 bases). The V end lost 1 base, the J end lost 2 bases, and 10 bases lay between the germline ends. The CDR3 totals 15 residues. Germline assignment: CDR1 SGHTA and CDR2 FQGTGA.

A few counts support this clone. This chain links TRBV4-1 with TRBJ2-1; 7 bases agree with TRBD1. The CDR3 runs to 15 residues. The junction had 10 bases not matched to a gene; V was cut back by 1 base and J by 10 bases. Germline loops: CDR1 MGHRA, CDR2 YSYEKL. Written as DNA, the CDR3 is TGCGCCAGCAGCCAAGCCTCGAGAGGGGGCGGGGAGCAGTTCTTC. Translation gives CASSQASRGGGEQFF.